The clone carrying this TCR beta chain was counted between two and nine times. Its antigen remains unidentified. The TCR beta CDR3 regions underwent amplification from RNA transcripts. Second-round multiplex PCR came after a first-round RT-PCR that employed HTBI primers. TCRdb re-called the multiplex PCR reads with MiXCR, one entry per CDR3 protein. The data contain about 620,000 distinct CDR3 sequences, 22% of them singletons. The CDR3 contains 15 residues. Germline V gene data show CDR1 as SGHDN and CDR2 as FVKESK. V gave up 5 bases and J gave up 1 base; unmatched junction bases: 7. These data belong to a study of Graves' ophthalmopathy and Graves' hyperthyroidism. Overall study results and limits: Using 13 signatures, a model distinguished ophthalmopathy from stable hyperthyroidism, reaching around 87% sensitivity and roughly 80% specificity.

This chain links TRBV14 with TRBJ2-5, with 7 positions matching TRBD1. The TCR comes from a woman aged 18-35 years with stable Graves' hyperthyroidism. Some clones in this sample may be carry-over from other donors' samples. The sequenced sample consisted of peripheral blood. The CDR3 DNA reads TGTGCCAGCAGCATTCAATCAGGGGGCCAAGAGACCCAGTACTTC. It encodes CASSIQSGGQETQYF.